Listed below are T cell receptor beta chains from one sample, sequenced in a study of early T cells in non-severe SARS-CoV-2 infection. TCRdb re-analysed the 5' RACE reads in MiXCR, keeping a single row per CDR3 protein. Of tens of thousands of distinct CDR3 sequences listed, about 5% were seen once; the top ten hold roughly 17%. Sequencing was carried out using whole blood. Receptors originate from an adult who was a healthcare worker with PCR-confirmed SARS-CoV-2 infection or an uninfected control (not recorded which). Each CDR3 is given with its conserved first and last residue. The order of the fields is J gene, D gene, V gene, clone size, CDR3 protein, CDR3 DNA. D genes are given only for firm matches. A row's size may be missing; if present it is once, few, many or a size class.

J: TRBJ1-6
D: TRBD1
V: TRBV7-9
size: few
CDR3: CASSPRTGEAYNSPLHF
DNA: TGTGCCAGCAGCCCGCGGACAGGGGAGGCCTATAATTCACCCCTCCACTTT

J: TRBJ1-1
D: TRBD1
V: TRBV12-3/TRBV12-4
size: many
CDR3: CASSSSGQGGTEAFF
DNA: TGTGCCAGCAGTTCCTCGGGACAGGGAGGCACTGAAGCTTTCTTT

J: TRBJ2-1
D: .
V: TRBV7-6
size: few
CDR3: CASSLRLSREQFF
DNA: TGTGCCAGCAGCTTGCGACTATCTAGGGAGCAGTTCTTC

J: TRBJ1-4
D: .
V: TRBV6-6
size: many
CDR3: CASSYSNPRTEKLFF
DNA: TGTGCCAGCAGTTACTCGAACCCGCGGACTGAAAAACTGTTTTTT

J: TRBJ1-6
D: .
V: TRBV15
size: many
CDR3: CATSRENSPLHF
DNA: TGTGCCACCAGCCGAGAGAATTCACCCCTCCACTTT

J: TRBJ1-1
D: .
V: TRBV5-5
size: many
CDR3: CASSLGELSTEAFF
DNA: TGTGCCAGCAGCTTGGGCGAACTGAGCACTGAAGCTTTCTTT

J: TRBJ2-7
D: .
V: TRBV3-1
size: many
CDR3: CASGHLPGEQYF
DNA: TGTGCCAGCGGACACCTTCCGGGCGAGCAGTACTTC

J: TRBJ2-3
D: .
V: TRBV11-2
size: many
CDR3: CASSSRFQGDTQYF
DNA: TGTGCCAGCAGCTCCCGTTTCCAGGGAGATACGCAGTATTTT

J: TRBJ2-7
D: .
V: TRBV9
size: many
CDR3: CASSPRTGSSYEQYF
DNA: TGTGCCAGCAGCCCTCGGACGGGGAGCTCCTACGAGCAGTACTTC

J: TRBJ2-2
D: .
V: TRBV24-1
size: few
CDR3: CATSARGQGSTGELFF
DNA: TGTGCCACCAGTGCCCGCGGCCAGGGGAGCACCGGGGAGCTGTTTTTT

J: TRBJ2-7
D: TRBD2
V: TRBV13
size: .
CDR3: CASSLWTSGGYEQYF
DNA: TGTGCCAGCAGCTTATGGACTAGCGGGGGTTACGAGCAGTACTTC

J: TRBJ2-1
D: .
V: TRBV12-3/TRBV12-4
size: many
CDR3: CASSLTRLYNEQFF
DNA: TGTGCCAGCAGTTTAACTCGCCTATACAATGAGCAGTTCTTC

J: TRBJ1-1
D: .
V: TRBV27
size: many
CDR3: CASSIPGATEAFF
DNA: TGTGCCAGCAGTATCCCAGGGGCCACTGAAGCTTTCTTT

J: TRBJ2-3
D: .
V: TRBV4-1
size: many
CDR3: CASTAAANTDTQYF
DNA: TGCGCCAGCACCGCGGCGGCGAACACAGATACGCAGTATTTT

J: TRBJ2-5
D: TRBD2
V: TRBV6-6
size: .
CDR3: CASSYISGGKQETQYF
DNA: TGTGCCAGCAGTTACATTAGCGGGGGGAAGCAAGAGACCCAGTACTTC

J: TRBJ1-4
D: .
V: TRBV20-1
size: many
CDR3: CSAHADTDEKLFF
DNA: TGCAGTGCCCACGCAGACACAGATGAAAAACTGTTTTTT

J: TRBJ2-1
D: .
V: TRBV29-1
size: many
CDR3: CSVGGAGNEQFF
DNA: TGCAGCGTTGGAGGGGCCGGGAATGAGCAGTTCTTC

J: TRBJ1-1
D: TRBD1
V: TRBV6-1
size: .
CDR3: CASSEAIGTGGRATEAFF
DNA: TGTGCCAGCAGTGAAGCTATTGGGACAGGGGGACGGGCCACTGAAGCTTTCTTT

J: TRBJ2-5
D: .
V: TRBV7-9
size: many
CDR3: CASSSLGETQYF
DNA: TGTGCCAGCAGCTCCTTAGGGGAGACCCAGTACTTC

J: TRBJ2-7
D: .
V: TRBV27
size: .
CDR3: CASSLKGTSYEQYF
DNA: TGTGCCAGCAGTTTAAAGGGGACTTCCTACGAGCAGTACTTC

J: TRBJ2-3
D: TRBD2
V: TRBV7-9
size: .
CDR3: CASSLQRGALWSSTDTQYF
DNA: TGTGCCAGCAGCTTACAGCGGGGGGCACTTTGGTCTAGCACAGATACGCAGTATTTT

J: TRBJ2-1
D: .
V: TRBV4-1
size: few
CDR3: CASSPLPGEQFF
DNA: TGCGCCAGCAGCCCATTACCGGGTGAGCAGTTCTTC

J: TRBJ2-3
D: TRBD1
V: TRBV19
size: many
CDR3: CASSLTGEADTQYF
DNA: TGTGCCAGTAGTCTGACAGGGGAGGCAGATACGCAGTATTTT

J: TRBJ2-7
D: TRBD2
V: TRBV7-8
size: many
CDR3: CASSLEGGGAYEQYF
DNA: TGTGCCAGCAGCTTAGAAGGCGGGGGGGCTTACGAGCAGTACTTC

J: TRBJ2-1
D: .
V: TRBV7-6
size: .
CDR3: CASSSLLVQGLYNEQFF
DNA: TGTGCCAGCAGCTCCTTGCTGGTACAGGGTTTGTACAATGAGCAGTTCTTC

J: TRBJ2-5
D: .
V: TRBV12-3/TRBV12-4
size: many
CDR3: CASSFKAGSETQYF
DNA: TGTGCCAGCAGTTTTAAGGCGGGGAGCGAGACCCAGTACTTC

J: TRBJ2-1
D: TRBD1
V: TRBV2
size: .
CDR3: CASTLRDRGNEQFF
DNA: TGTGCCAGCACTCTCCGGGACAGGGGCAATGAGCAGTTCTTC

J: TRBJ1-5
D: .
V: TRBV11-2
size: many
CDR3: CASSLKGDADQPQHF
DNA: TGTGCCAGCAGCTTAAAAGGGGATGCAGATCAGCCCCAGCATTTT